The 21 T cell receptor beta chains below were found in one sample sequenced in a study of blood T cell repertoires in COVID-19. The data were produced by immunoSEQ multiplex PCR, yet TCRdb's version contains in-frame clones alone and is incomplete. The sample holds 130,000 or so clones; around 80% are singletons and the top ten take about a sixth. The sample consisted of peripheral blood. The receptor set was obtained from a man in his fifties or sixties with active or convalescent COVID-19.

The V gene is TRBV5-4, the J gene TRBJ1-2, with a possible D match to TRBD1 (5 bases). V shed 3 bases and J shed 0 bases, with 12 bases lying between them. CDR1 is SGHNT, CDR2 YYREEE, per germline (reference sequence). The CDR3 spans 15 residues. The DNA for the CDR3 is TGTGCCAGCAGCTACCAGGGTACAGCTAACTATGGCTACACCTTC. Translated, it gives CASSYQGTANYGYTF.

This clone appeared once. The chain carries TRBV28 and TRBJ1-6, with 9 bases that match TRBD1. Per germline, CDR1 MDHEN and CDR2 SYDVKM. Trimming removed 7 bases from V and 10 bases from J; junction bases left unmatched: 11. The CDR3 has 15 residues. As DNA, the CDR3 is TGTGCCAGCACCGATGCTGGGACAGGGCACTCACCCCTCCACTTT. It is translated as CASTDAGTGHSPLHF.

This clone has more than one count but fewer than ten. The V and J genes are TRBV3-1 (or the pseudogene TRBV3-2) and TRBJ2-5; D uncertain. The V gene's germline CDR1 is LGHDT and CDR2 YNNKEL (reference sequence). The CDR3 length is 15 residues. With 4 bases removed from V and 2 bases from J, the gap between germline ends came to 14 bases. The CDR3 nucleotides are TGTGCCAGCAGCCCTGGCCGCTCCCCACAAGAGACCCAGTACTTC. Its protein product is CASSPGRSPQETQYF.

The chain has TRBV12-2 and TRBJ1-1. TRBV12-2 is tagged as a pseudogene. CDR3 size: 16 residues. The CDR3 bases are TGTGCAAGTCGCGCAAGCGGGGGGAGAAAGAACACTGAAGCTTTCTTT. Its translation: CASRASGGRKNTEAFF.

The chain combines TRBV4-3 with TRBJ1-2; D perhaps matches TRBD1 (6 bases). Germline CDR1 and CDR2: LGHNA and YSLEER. This CDR3 comprises 16 residues. V lost 5 bases and J lost 1, with 17 bases in between. The CDR3 protein is CASSGQAGTYNYGYTF. The CDR3 DNA reads as TGCGCCAGCAGCGGTCAGGCCGGGACATATAACTATGGCTACACCTTC.

This clone was found a few times. This rearrangement joins TRBV4-2 to TRBJ2-2, with D perhaps matching TRBD2 (5 bases). Germline loops: CDR1 LGHNA, CDR2 YNFKEQ. Trimming stripped 8 bases from V and 8 bases from J, with 15 bases between. The CDR3 is made up of 13 amino acids. CDR3 protein: CASEELRAGELFF. The CDR3, as DNA: TGTGCCAGCGAGGAGTTGAGGGCGGGGGAGCTGTTTTTT.

This clone has just one count. This sequence joins TRBV7-2 and TRBJ2-2, with TRBD2 matching 7 bases. This CDR3 comprises 16 residues. The V gene end was trimmed by 0 bases and the J gene end by 7 bases; junction bases not matched to a gene: 8. The V gene's germline CDR1 is SGHTA and CDR2 FQGNSA. CDR3 in DNA: TGTGCCAGCAGCTTAGCTGGCGGGAGCGCTAACGGGGAGCTGTTTTTT. This sequence encodes CASSLAGGSANGELFF.

This clone was found a few times. The rearrangement joins TRBV9 to TRBJ2-7; TRBD1 is a possible D gene (5 bases). This CDR3 contains 15 residues. Trimming left V 0 bases short and J 3 bases short, with 13 bases between. In germline, CDR1 is SGDLS, CDR2 YYNGEE. The CDR3 here is CASSVAGSGYYEQYF. CDR3 DNA sequence: TGTGCCAGCAGCGTAGCTGGGTCAGGGTACTACGAGCAGTACTTC.

The chain employs TRBV1 and TRBJ2-1; TRBD2, the table's D call, was not compared with the DNA. TRBV1 is a listed pseudogene. The CDR3 runs to 14 residues. CDR3 sequence (DNA): TGCACCAGCAGCCGCGGGTCCTTCATCAATGAGCAGTTCTTC. Its protein is CTSSRGSFINEQFF.

The chain has TRBV11-3 and TRBJ2-3; the match to TRBD2 covers 10 bases. This CDR3 is 16 amino acids long. The trim removed 0 bases at V and 8 bases at J, leaving 8 bases unmatched. Per germline, CDR1 SGHNT and CDR2 YENEEA. The CDR3 loop reads CASSLESSGRAFTQYF. In nucleotides, the CDR3 is TGTGCCAGCAGCTTAGAATCAAGCGGGAGGGCCTTTACGCAGTATTTT.

The gene calls are TRBV5-4 and TRBJ1-1; 7 bases fit TRBD1. Germline-derived CDR1 and CDR2 are SGHNT and YYREEE (reference sequence). The junction had 10 bases not matched to a gene; V was cut back by 3 bases and J by 5 bases. This CDR3 comprises 15 residues. The CDR3 bases are TGTGCCAGCAGCTCTCAACAACCAGGGGGTACTGAAGCTTTCTTT. Translation: CASSSQQPGGTEAFF. The full variable domain, with the rest looked up from reference TRBV5-4 and TRBJ1-1, is ETGVTQSPTHLIKTRGQQVTLRCSSQSGHNTVSWYQQALGQGPQFIFQYYREEENGRGNFPPRFSGLQFPNYSSELNVNALELDDSALYLCASSSQQPGGTEAFFGQGTRLTVV.

This clone turned up a few times. The chain joins TRBV5-4 to TRBJ1-5; 8 bases fit TRBD1. CDR3 length: 16 amino acids. Germline V CDR1 and CDR2: SGHNT, YYREEE (reference sequence). The ends lost 1 base at V and 0 bases at J; junction bases unmatched: 3. The CDR3: CASSLMTGDSNQPQHF. The CDR3 DNA sequence: TGTGCCAGCAGCTTGATGACAGGGGATAGCAATCAGCCCCAGCATTTT.

The rearrangement links TRBV25-1 to TRBJ2-1, with 14 nucleotides matching TRBD2. Germline V CDR1 and CDR2: MGHDK, SYGVNS. The CDR3 runs 18 residues. After removal of 0 bases from V and 8 bases from J, the junction contained 9 bases not matched to a gene. The CDR3 DNA follows: TGTGCCAGCAGTGAATATAGGGGGACTAGCGGGAGCCCCCATGAGCAGTTCTTC. Translated, it gives CASSEYRGTSGSPHEQFF.

This clone was detected only a few times. V is TRBV9 and J is TRBJ2-2; D possibly corresponds to TRBD2 (6 bases). The V end lost 4 bases, the J end lost 5 bases, and 18 bases lay between the germline ends. This CDR3 is built from 16 residues. Germline V gene lookup returns CDR1 SGDLS and CDR2 YYNGEE. This CDR3 reads CASSKRASIGTGELFF. CDR3 coding DNA: TGTGCCAGCAGCAAGCGGGCCTCAATTGGGACCGGGGAGCTGTTTTTT.

V is TRBV3-1 (or the pseudogene TRBV3-2) and J is TRBJ2-3; 10 bases are shared with TRBD2. Per the germline V gene, CDR1 is LGHDT and CDR2 is YNNKEL (reference sequence). This CDR3 has 16 amino acids. Trimming took 4 bases from V and 3 from J; bases not matched to a gene: 7. The CDR3 spells CASSLLAGGRTDTQYF. CDR3 nucleotide sequence: TGTGCCAGCAGCCTATTAGCGGGAGGCCGGACAGATACGCAGTATTTT.

The gene calls are TRBV11-2 and TRBJ2-1; TRBD2 agrees at 8 bases. CDR3 length: 14 residues. Per germline, CDR1 SGHAT and CDR2 FQNNGV. V lost 7 bases and J lost 10; bases outside the gene matches: 12. The DNA of the CDR3 is TGTGCCAGCACCCGTCGGAGCGGGAGCTGGGAGCAGTTCTTC. It encodes CASTRRSGSWEQFF.

The rearrangement uses TRBV27 and TRBJ1-3; 7 nucleotides line up with TRBD1. The germline V gene encodes CDR1 MNHEY and CDR2 SMNVEV (reference sequence). The CDR3 extends over 17 amino acids. V shed 4 bases and J 0 bases; nucleotides not matched to a gene: 9. The CDR3 nucleotides are TGTGCCAGCAGTTCCTTACGGGACAGCCACTCTGGAAACACCATATATTTT. Translation: CASSSLRDSHSGNTIYF.

By frequency in the sample, this clone is large (0.1 to 1%). This sequence joins TRBV19 and TRBJ2-7, with TRBD1 matching over 11 bases. The CDR3 loop spans 15 amino acids. Looked up from germline, CDR1 is LNHDA and CDR2 is SQIVND (reference sequence). V lost 5 bases to trimming and J lost 3 bases; unmatched junction nucleotides: 6. This CDR3 is CASSPGQGGYYEQYF. In DNA, the CDR3 is TGTGCCAGTAGTCCGGGACAGGGGGGCTACTACGAGCAGTACTTC.

The J gene is TRBJ2-3, the V gene TRBV10-3, with a tentative D call TRBD2 (5 bases). Germline V gene lookup returns CDR1 ENHRY and CDR2 SYGVKD. The CDR3 is made up of 12 amino acids. V was pared by 7 bases and J by 4 bases, with 9 bases between. CDR3 sequence reads: CAITGNADTQYF. For the CDR3, the DNA is TGTGCCATCACCGGGAATGCAGATACGCAGTATTTT.

The chain couples TRBV27 to TRBJ2-7, with a weak D call TRBD2 (6 bases). This CDR3 has 15 amino acids. V lost 0 bases and J lost 3, with 12 bases in between. CDR1 and CDR2 from the germline V gene are MNHEY and SMNVEV (reference sequence). CDR3 sequence (DNA): TGTGCCAGCAGTTTATCGCCGGGGACTGGCTACGAGCAGTACTTC. Protein: CASSLSPGTGYEQYF.

This clone has a handful of counts. The chain carries TRBV4-3 and TRBJ2-4; a possible D gene is TRBD2 (6 bases). The germline V gene encodes CDR1 LGHNA and CDR2 YSLEER. The length of the CDR3 is 15 residues. The V end lost 1 base, the J end lost 2 bases, and 9 bases lay between the germline ends. The CDR3 nucleotides are TGCGCCAGCAGCCAAGTGGGGACTCCCAAAAACATTCAGTACTTC. It yields the protein CASSQVGTPKNIQYF.